Shown below are 19 T cell receptor beta chains from a single sample sequenced in a study of patients and donors after allogeneic stem cell transplantation (dated by TCRdb to between 2020 and 2021). Library creation used RT-PCR. Instrument used: NextSeq 550. Starting from the raw public reads, TCRdb applied fastp trimming at Q25, assembled clones with MiXCR and retained in-frame beta chains. CDR3 protein sequences are deduplicated, and each keeps its most common genes and DNA. This sample has 110,000 or so distinct CDR3 sequences in its table, and roughly 35% of those were observed once. 27% of the sample comes from the top ten. Sequenced material: blood, either unsorted or a sorted T cell fraction (not recorded which). The receptor set was obtained from a human donor who was either an allogeneic HSCT recipient or a stem cell or donor lymphocyte infusion donor (not recorded which). It is not recorded whose cells these are; they may come from a transplant donor.

The genes are TRBV29-1 and TRBJ2-5; D is perhaps TRBD1 (6 bases). Germline values: CDR1 SQVTM, CDR2 ANQGSEA. This CDR3 contains 15 residues. Between the trimmed V and J ends, which lost 5 bases and 0 bases, there was a span of 16 bases. Here the CDR3 DNA reads TGCAGCGTTTCCTCGGCAGGGGTCTACCAAGAGACCCAGTACTTC. It encodes CSVSSAGVYQETQYF.

This clonotype appeared a few times. V and J are TRBV12-3 or TRBV12-4 and TRBJ1-5; no firm D call. V dropped 3 bases and J dropped 4 bases, with 4 bases sitting between them. The CDR3 totals 12 residues. This CDR3 is CASSFLNQPQHF. Written as DNA, the CDR3 is TGTGCCAGCAGTTTTTTGAATCAGCCCCAGCATTTT.

This clonotype has just a few counts. V gene TRBV12-3 or TRBV12-4 combines with J gene TRBJ2-1; weak D call: TRBD1 (6 bases). The CDR3 spans 15 residues. The ends were cut back, 6 bases at V and 4 bases at J, with 16 bases in the middle. CDR3 sequence: CASRRDILLYNEQFF. CDR3 coding DNA: TGTGCCAGCAGAAGGGACATTTTATTGTACAATGAGCAGTTCTTC.

The chain carries TRBV4-3 and TRBJ2-1, with D unresolved. CDR3 size: 13 residues. Trimming removed 1 base at V and 10 bases at J, with 11 bases between. Germline assignment: CDR1 LGHNA and CDR2 YSLEER. CDR3 protein: CASSQVFRAEQFF. In DNA, the CDR3 is TGCGCCAGCAGCCAAGTATTCCGGGCGGAGCAGTTCTTC.

The J gene is TRBJ1-6, the V gene TRBV6-5; D not resolved. This CDR3 region has 15 residues. Trimming removed 6 bases at V and 6 bases at J, with 15 bases between. CDR1 is MNHEY, CDR2 SVGAGI, per germline. Here the CDR3 DNA reads TGTGCCAGCAGCAAAACCGGGCACCTTAATTCACCCCTCCACTTT. It specifies CASSKTGHLNSPLHF.

The chain uses TRBV20-1 and TRBJ2-1, with D hard to call. This CDR3 comprises 10 residues. Deletions cut 4 bases from V and 7 bases from J, with 5 bases between. Germline CDR1 is DFQATT and CDR2 is SNEGSKA (reference sequence). CDR3 sequence reads: CSAIRNEQFF. The DNA of the CDR3 is TGCAGTGCTATAAGAAATGAGCAGTTCTTC.

This clonotype showed up just a few times. V and J are TRBV4-3 and TRBJ1-2, with D unclear. In germline, CDR1 is LGHNA, CDR2 YSLEER. Trimming removed 0 bases at V and 4 bases at J, with 9 bases between. This CDR3 spans 14 amino acids. The CDR3 is CASSQEEGSYGYTF. CDR3 DNA: TGCGCCAGCAGCCAAGAAGAGGGATCCTATGGCTACACCTTC.

The rearrangement joins TRBV12-3 or TRBV12-4 to TRBJ2-3, with D tentatively TRBD1 (5 bases). CDR3 length: 18 residues. The V gene lost 2 bases and the J gene lost 2 bases, with 20 bases spanning the gap. CDR3 nucleotide sequence: TGTGCCAGCAGTTTACACAGGACGTCCGGCAGTCTCACAGATACGCAGTATTTT. Its translation: CASSLHRTSGSLTDTQYF.

This clonotype was detected once. This chain links TRBV6-5 with TRBJ2-2; D may be TRBD2 (6 bases). The germline CDR1 and CDR2 sequences are MNHEY and SVGAGI. V was cut by 8 bases and J by 1 base, with 11 bases left in between. This CDR3 region has 14 residues. As DNA, the CDR3 is TGTGCCAGCGGGACGGGACTGAACACCGGGGAGCTGTTTTTT. It is translated as CASGTGLNTGELFF.

The gene calls are TRBV25-1 and TRBJ1-1; a possible D gene is TRBD1 (6 bases). CDR3 size: 14 residues. Germline CDR1 is MGHDK and CDR2 is SYGVNS. Trimming stripped 5 bases from V and 1 base from J, with 11 bases between. CDR3 nucleotides: TGTGCCAGCAGTTGGCAGGGGAGGAACACTGAAGCTTTCTTT. Amino acid sequence: CASSWQGRNTEAFF.

The gene calls are TRBV11-2 and TRBJ2-5; 12 positions match TRBD2. This CDR3 is 17 amino acids long. V dropped 7 bases and J dropped 1; count of bases not matched to a gene: 10. Germline CDR1 is SGHAT and CDR2 is FQNNGV. The CDR3, as DNA: TGTGCCAGCACCCCGACTAGCGGGGGAGGGGCCCAAGAGACCCAGTACTTC. Amino acids: CASTPTSGGGAQETQYF.

This clonotype was found a few times. The chain combines TRBV20-1 with TRBJ1-1; 9 positions agree with TRBD1. This CDR3 has 14 residues. CDR1 is DFQATT and CDR2 is SNEGSKA in the germline V gene (reference sequence). V dropped 8 bases and J dropped 2; count of bases not matched to a gene: 9. CDR3 sequence: CSTGTGRGNTEAFF. The CDR3 DNA is TGCAGTACCGGGACAGGGAGAGGAAACACTGAAGCTTTCTTT.

J is TRBJ2-7 and V is TRBV5-6, with TRBD2 as a possible D gene (5 bases). V lost 0 bases to trimming and J lost 5 bases, with 12 bases between them. This CDR3 region has 14 residues. CDR1 and CDR2 (germline): SGHDT, YYEEEE. The CDR3 coding sequence is TGTGCCAGCAGCTTGGGAGGGCAGGCGCACGAGCAGTACTTC. Translating gives CASSLGGQAHEQYF.

This rearrangement joins TRBV15 to TRBJ1-1; D remains unclear. The V gene lost 0 bases and the J gene lost 0 bases, with 8 bases spanning the gap. Per germline, CDR1 LNHNV and CDR2 YYDKDF (reference sequence). The CDR3 has 15 amino acids. The CDR3 region has the DNA TGTGCCACCAGCAGAGATCTCATGATGAACACTGAAGCTTTCTTT. Translating gives CATSRDLMMNTEAFF.

The genes are TRBV28 and TRBJ2-2; TRBD1 is a possible D gene (6 bases). The CDR3 contains 13 residues. CDR1 is MDHEN, CDR2 SYDVKM, per germline. V was shortened by 5 bases and J by 6 bases, with 10 bases between the two germline ends. CDR3 nucleotides: TGTGCCAGCAGTCGGGACACCCCCGGGGAGCTGTTTTTT. Translating gives CASSRDTPGELFF. Complete variable domain (other parts from reference TRBV28 and TRBJ2-2): DVKVTQSSRYLVKRTGEKVFLECVQDMDHENMFWYRQDPGLGLRLIYFSYDVKMKEKGDIPEGYSVSREKKERFSLILESASTNQTSMYLCASSRDTPGELFFGEGSRLTVL.

The rearrangement joins TRBV20-1 to TRBJ2-7; 9 nucleotides agree with TRBD1. Germline lookup yields CDR1 DFQATT and CDR2 SNEGSKA (reference sequence). The CDR3 extends over 15 amino acids. Germline trimming cut 4 bases from V and 3 bases from J; bases unmatched to any gene: 10. The CDR3 spells CSATLNRDRVYEQYF. The CDR3 DNA reads TGCAGTGCTACCCTGAACCGGGACAGGGTCTACGAGCAGTACTTC.

This clonotype was recorded many times. The chain has TRBV15 and TRBJ1-3; D is possibly TRBD1 (5 bases). Germline V CDR1 and CDR2: LNHNV, YYDKDF (reference sequence). V dropped 3 bases and J dropped 3 bases, with 12 bases sitting between them. This CDR3 contains 15 residues. The CDR3 region is CATSRGRPIGNTIYF. The CDR3 coding sequence is TGTGCCACCAGCAGGGGACGGCCGATTGGAAACACCATATATTTT.

Concerning this clonotype itself: One end of the junction is discordant with germline, which a read error may explain. V usage is TRBV10-3 and J usage is TRBJ1-1; 9 bases agree with TRBD1. Germline V lookup: CDR1 ENHRY, CDR2 SYGVKD. The CDR3 runs to 14 residues. CDR3 DNA: TGTGCCTTCAGCAGGGACAGGGTGAACACTGAAGCTTTCTTT. Protein sequence: CAFSRDRVNTEAFF.

This chain joins TRBV12-3 or TRBV12-4 and TRBJ1-2; no clear D gene. The CDR3 is 13 residues long. Trimming pared 4 bases from V and 5 bases from J, leaving 11 bases between. The CDR3 nucleotides read TGTGCCAGCAGTTATGGCATCGATTATGGCTACACCTTC. It yields the protein CASSYGIDYGYTF.